The next 18 T cell receptor beta chains were all read from a single sample in a study of technical replicates of blood from a handful of donors. Clones were read by immunoSEQ multiplex PCR, and TCRdb kept only the in-frame ones, dropping some. Found here are fewer than 90,000 clones, 93% of them singletons; the top ten hold about 0.23%. The sample consisted of T cells isolated from PBMCs. The source is a human donor in good health.

CDR3 sequence reads: CSVERGRGYTF. The CDR3 DNA follows: TGCAGCGTTGAGAGGGGGCGAGGCTACACCTTC. This chain links TRBV29-1 with TRBJ1-2; TRBD1 aligns across 7 bases. There are 11 residues in the CDR3. V shed 3 bases, J shed 8 bases, and the junction held 3 bases outside the gene matches. Per the germline V gene, CDR1 is SQVTM and CDR2 is ANQGSEA.

The chain employs TRBV11-1 and TRBJ1-1, with TRBD1 matching over 9 bases. Trimming at V came to 5 bases and at J to 0 bases, leaving 1 base not matched to a gene. Germline V gene sequence: CDR1 SGHAT, CDR2 FQDESV (reference sequence). The length of the CDR3 is 14 residues. The CDR3 DNA sequence: TGTGCCAGCAGCCGACAGGGGGTGAACACTGAAGCTTTCTTT. Translation: CASSRQGVNTEAFF.

V is TRBV30 and J is TRBJ2-1; possible D gene TRBD2, 6 bases. CDR1 GTSNPN and CDR2 SVGIG come from the germline V gene (reference sequence). With 1 base removed from V and 3 bases from J, the gap between germline ends came to 13 bases. The CDR3 contains 15 residues. The CDR3 nucleotides read TGTGCCTGGAGTGAGGAGGGAATAGTCTACAATGAGCAGTTCTTC. Protein sequence: CAWSEEGIVYNEQFF.

The genes are TRBV29-1 and TRBJ1-2, with 9 nucleotides matching TRBD1. Trimming cost V 4 bases and J 8 bases; bases outside gene matches: 2. This CDR3 region has 11 residues. In germline, CDR1 is SQVTM, CDR2 ANQGSEA. CDR3 residues: CSVATGGGYTF. The CDR3, as DNA: TGCAGCGTTGCTACAGGGGGCGGCTACACCTTC.

This rearrangement joins TRBV5-1 to TRBJ2-5; TRBD1 agrees at 8 bases. With V trimmed by 3 bases and J by 2 bases, 6 bases remained unmatched. Germline V gives CDR1 SGHRS, CDR2 YFSETQ. The CDR3 sequence is 15 residues long. The CDR3 coding sequence is TGCGCCAGCAGCTCGACAGGGGCCCTACAAGAGACCCAGTACTTC. This gives the protein CASSSTGALQETQYF. Supplemented by reference TRBV5-1 and TRBJ2-5, the full variable domain reads KAGVTQTPRYLIKTRGQQVTLSCSPISGHRSVSWYQQTPGQGLQFLFEYFSETQRNKGNFPGRFSGRQFSNSRSEMNVSTLELGDSALYLCASSSTGALQETQYFGPGTRLLVL.

J is TRBJ2-7 and V is TRBV5-1, with TRBD2 matching 15 bases. This CDR3 is built from 16 residues. J was trimmed by 6 bases and V by 0 bases; bases with no gene match: 4. Germline CDR1 SGHRS, CDR2 YFSETQ. The CDR3 here is CASSLGTSGGASEQYF. Here the CDR3 DNA reads TGCGCCAGCAGCTTGGGGACTAGCGGGGGGGCCTCCGAGCAGTACTTC.

The rearrangement uses TRBV11-2 and TRBJ2-1, with a possible D match to TRBD2 (6 bases). Trimming pared 4 bases from V and 9 bases from J, leaving 16 bases between. The CDR3 loop spans 14 amino acids. The germline CDR1 and CDR2 sequences are SGHAT and FQNNGV. CDR3 in DNA: TGTGCCAGCAGCTACCCACGGGACTCCAGTGAGCAGTTCTTC. It specifies CASSYPRDSSEQFF.

The V call is TRBV5-6, the J call TRBJ2-3; 10 bases agree with TRBD1. Germline CDR1 is SGHDT and CDR2 is YYEEEE. J was trimmed by 3 bases and V by 7 bases; bases with no gene match: 2. This CDR3 has 13 residues. The CDR3 DNA follows: TGTGCCAGCGTGGGACAGGGGACAGATACGCAGTATTTT. This sequence encodes CASVGQGTDTQYF. The entire variable domain, with the rest obtained from reference TRBV5-6 and TRBJ2-3, is as follows: DAGVTQSPTHLIKTRGQQVTLRCSPKSGHDTVSWYQQALGQGPQFIFQYYEEEERQRGNFPDRFSGHQFPNYSSELNVNALLLGDSALYLCASVGQGTDTQYFGPGTRLTVL.

The chain combines TRBV7-8 with TRBJ1-2, with D uncertain. From germline, CDR1 is SGHVS and CDR2 FQNEAQ. The CDR3 has 15 residues. V was pared by 0 bases and J by 0 bases, with 8 bases between. Here the CDR3 DNA reads TGTGCCAGCAGCTTAGCCTACAGTTCTAACTATGGCTACACCTTC. Residues: CASSLAYSSNYGYTF.

The chain employs TRBV5-1 and TRBJ1-1, with D unclear. Trimming removed 5 bases from V and 8 bases from J, with 16 bases in between. The germline gives CDR1 SGHRS, CDR2 YFSETQ. This CDR3 has 13 amino acids. The CDR3 reads CASSFNRDREAFF. The CDR3 DNA is TGCGCCAGCAGTTTCAACCGGGATAGAGAAGCTTTCTTT.

The chain's CDR3 is CASSFMTGTTEAFF. The CDR3 bases are TGTGCCAGCAGCTTTATGACAGGGACCACTGAAGCTTTCTTT. This chain uses TRBV11-2 with TRBJ1-1; 7 nucleotides agree with TRBD1. The V gene's germline CDR1 is SGHAT and CDR2 FQNNGV. The CDR3 totals 14 residues. The V and J ends lost 3 bases and 4 bases, in that order; junction bases with no gene match: 5.

The genes are TRBV29-1 and TRBJ1-1; D ambiguous. The ends were cut back, 3 bases at V and 3 bases at J, with 17 bases in the middle. Germline-derived CDR1 and CDR2 are SQVTM and ANQGSEA. The CDR3 spans 15 residues. CDR3 in DNA: TGCAGCGTTGATCCGCGTCAGAGGGTCGACACTGAAGCTTTCTTT. This codes for CSVDPRQRVDTEAFF.

V gene TRBV9 combines with J gene TRBJ2-3; tentatively, D is TRBD2 (6 bases). The CDR3 spans 15 residues. V dropped 6 bases and J dropped 3 bases, with 17 bases sitting between them. Germline CDR1 is SGDLS and CDR2 is YYNGEE. CDR3 protein: CASNPTSRGTDTQYF. Written as DNA, the CDR3 is TGTGCCAGCAATCCAACTAGCCGGGGTACAGATACGCAGTATTTT.

V and J are TRBV4-1 and TRBJ1-1; D perhaps matches TRBD1 (6 bases). V was cut by 0 bases and J by 8 bases, with 28 bases left in between. CDR1 and CDR2 from the germline V gene are MGHRA and YSYEKL. This CDR3 is 19 amino acids long. The CDR3 DNA follows: TGCGCCAGCAGCCAAGATAGTGGGGTAACAAGGGCTAACAGGGTAGAAGCTTTCTTT. Protein: CASSQDSGVTRANRVEAFF.

V gene TRBV25-1 combines with J gene TRBJ2-7; D remains unclear. The V end was cut by 2 bases, the J end by 2 bases, with 19 bases between. The CDR3 spans 17 residues. Germline CDR1 MGHDK, CDR2 SYGVNS. CDR3 residues: CASSEKNPQRRAYEQYF. As DNA, the CDR3 is TGTGCCAGCAGTGAAAAAAACCCCCAAAGACGGGCCTACGAGCAGTACTTC.

This rearrangement joins TRBV6-1 to TRBJ1-2; 11 bases fit TRBD1. This CDR3 region has 14 residues. Germline lookup yields CDR1 MNHNS and CDR2 SASEGT. Trimming cost V 6 bases and J 3 bases; bases outside gene matches: 3. CDR3 region: CASRRTGGHYGYTF. The CDR3 DNA follows: TGTGCCAGCAGGAGGACAGGGGGCCACTATGGCTACACCTTC.

The rearrangement links TRBV7-3 to TRBJ2-2; D is perhaps TRBD2 (7 bases). The V gene lost 6 bases and the J gene lost 7 bases, with 21 bases spanning the gap. Per the germline V gene, CDR1 is SGHTA and CDR2 is FQGTGA. The CDR3 totals 16 residues. The CDR3 loop reads CASSSRPGGGHGELFF. In DNA, the CDR3 is TGTGCCAGCAGTTCAAGACCTGGGGGGGGCCACGGGGAGCTGTTTTTT.

The chain joins TRBV4-2 to TRBJ2-1; 11 nucleotides align to TRBD2. The CDR3 totals 14 residues. With V trimmed by 10 bases and J by 3 bases, 5 bases remained unmatched. Germline V gene lookup returns CDR1 LGHNA and CDR2 YNFKEQ. CDR3 sequence reads: CAKSLAGGYNEQFF. In DNA, the CDR3 is TGTGCCAAAAGCCTAGCGGGGGGCTACAATGAGCAGTTCTTC.